Listed here are 28 T cell receptor beta chains from one sample, sequenced in a study of cytomegalovirus exposure and HLA in healthy donors. TCRdb keeps only in-frame clones here, not all; method: immunoSEQ multiplex PCR. In the table there are about 130,000 clones, around 94% of which are singletons. Source material: PBMCs. The receptors here all came from a woman under 30 in good health and CMV-seronegative.

The chain employs TRBV7-9 and TRBJ1-4; D is unclear. The CDR3 runs 14 residues. V gave up 3 bases and J gave up 4 bases, with 9 bases separating them. In germline, CDR1 is SEHNR, CDR2 FQNEAQ (reference sequence). The CDR3, as DNA: TGTGCCAGCAGCTTCCGCGAGGGTAATGAAAAACTGTTTTTT. Protein sequence: CASSFREGNEKLFF.

V and J are TRBV5-1 and TRBJ2-7; a possible D gene is TRBD1 (7 bases). Trimming shortened V by 5 bases and J by 6 bases, and 15 bases separated the two germline ends. Germline CDR1 SGHRS, CDR2 YFSETQ. The CDR3 sequence is 13 residues long. CDR3 sequence reads: CASSGGGSGEQYF. CDR3 coding DNA: TGCGCCAGCAGTGGAGGGGGCAGTGGCGAGCAGTACTTC.

V is TRBV7-2 and J is TRBJ1-1; perhaps TRBD1 as D (5 bases). Germline CDR1 reads SGHTA; CDR2 reads FQGNSA. There are 12 residues in the CDR3. Trimming stripped 4 bases from V and 5 bases from J, with 8 bases between. In DNA form, the CDR3 reads TGTGCCAGCAGCTCCAGGGTTACTGAAGCTTTCTTT. Translation: CASSSRVTEAFF. The entire variable domain, with the rest obtained from reference TRBV7-2 and TRBJ1-1, is as follows: GAGVSQSPSNKVTEKGKDVELRCDPISGHTALYWYRQSLGQGLEFLIYFQGNSAPDKSGLPSDRFSAERTGGSVSTLTIQRTQQEDSAVYLCASSSRVTEAFFGQGTRLTVV.

The J gene is TRBJ2-3, the V gene TRBV7-9; TRBD2 might be the D (5 bases). The germline V gene has CDR1 SEHNR and CDR2 FQNEAQ (reference sequence). This CDR3 has 14 amino acids. V lost 8 bases and J lost 3, with 15 bases in between. This CDR3 is CASLNGVVTDTQYF. The CDR3 bases are TGTGCCAGCCTCAACGGGGTTGTGACAGATACGCAGTATTTT.

This sequence joins TRBV9 and TRBJ1-2, with D possibly being TRBD1 (5 bases). Per germline, CDR1 SGDLS and CDR2 YYNGEE. V dropped 4 bases and J dropped 1 base, with 11 bases sitting between them. This CDR3 region has 14 residues. CDR3 loop: CASSPATVNYGYTF. CDR3 DNA sequence: TGTGCCAGCAGCCCTGCGACAGTTAACTATGGCTACACCTTC.

This CDR3 reads CASSLLTGGWSTEAFF. The DNA for the CDR3 is TGTGCCAGCAGCTTGTTAACAGGGGGCTGGAGCACTGAAGCTTTCTTT. V is TRBV9 and J is TRBJ1-1; TRBD1 matches 9 bases. Germline V gives CDR1 SGDLS, CDR2 YYNGEE. The CDR3 covers 16 residues. J gave up 4 bases and V 4 bases, and 11 bases lay outside the gene matches. The whole variable domain, remainder taken from reference TRBV9 and TRBJ1-1, is DSGVTQTPKHLITATGQRVTLRCSPRSGDLSVYWYQQSLDQGLQFLIQYYNGEERAKGNILERFSAQQFPDLHSELNLSSLELGDSALYFCASSLLTGGWSTEAFFGQGTRLTVV.

V usage is TRBV7-9 and J usage is TRBJ2-2; TRBD1 aligns across 9 bases. V dropped 5 bases and J dropped 4; count of bases not matched to a gene: 8. CDR1 is SEHNR, CDR2 FQNEAQ, per germline (reference sequence). The CDR3 has 16 amino acids. The CDR3 DNA sequence: TGTGCCAGCAGCCACATACAGGGGGCAGTCACCGGGGAGCTGTTTTTT. Protein sequence: CASSHIQGAVTGELFF.

The gene calls are TRBV27 and TRBJ1-2; 8 bases align to TRBD1. The CDR3 sequence is 12 residues long. The V segment lost 1 base and the J segment 14 bases; nucleotides outside the gene matches: 6. CDR1 is MNHEY, CDR2 SMNVEV, per germline (reference sequence). CDR3 sequence: CASSLFRGPETF. CDR3 sequence (DNA): TGTGCCAGCAGTTTATTCAGGGGGCCTGAGACCTTC.

The rearrangement links TRBV5-6 to TRBJ1-5; 7 bases are shared with TRBD1. Germline CDR1 SGHDT, CDR2 YYEEEE. The V gene end was trimmed by 4 bases and the J gene end by 6 bases; junction bases not matched to a gene: 10. The CDR3 is made up of 15 amino acids. Here the CDR3 DNA reads TGTGCCAGCAGCGTACTAACAGGGGACCCTCAGCCCCAGCATTTT. Protein sequence: CASSVLTGDPQPQHF.

This sequence joins TRBV19 and TRBJ1-2; no clear D. From germline, CDR1 is LNHDA and CDR2 SQIVND (reference sequence). The CDR3 has 13 residues. The V end lost 7 bases, the J end lost 3 bases, and 12 bases lay between the germline ends. The CDR3 DNA reads TGTGCCAGTACAACAAATTCTTACTATGGCTACACCTTC. It is translated as CASTTNSYYGYTF.

The V call is TRBV6-5, the J call TRBJ2-7, with a weak D call TRBD1 (5 bases). Germline CDR1 is MNHEY and CDR2 is SVGAGI. Trimming stripped 6 bases from V and 2 bases from J, with 11 bases between. The CDR3 is made up of 13 amino acids. The CDR3 loop reads CASRRQSTYEQYF. The CDR3 DNA reads TGTGCCAGCAGGCGACAGAGCACCTACGAGCAGTACTTC.

The V call is TRBV5-1, the J call TRBJ1-4; the D gene is possibly TRBD1 (6 bases). CDR1 is SGHRS, CDR2 YFSETQ, per germline. Trimming cost V 4 bases and J 5 bases, with 12 bases left between them. The CDR3 consists of 14 residues. For the CDR3, the DNA is TGCGCCAGCAGCATGGACAGTTTAAATGAAAAACTGTTTTTT. This sequence encodes CASSMDSLNEKLFF.

This clone is a singleton in its sample. CDR3 protein: CAAGGTSGNIYNEQFF. The CDR3 DNA follows: TGTGCCGCTGGGGGGACTAGCGGGAATATCTACAATGAGCAGTTCTTC. This sequence joins TRBV7-9 and TRBJ2-1; 13 bases are a match to TRBD2. V lost 11 bases and J lost 3; bases outside the gene matches: 10. Germline lookup yields CDR1 SEHNR and CDR2 FQNEAQ (reference sequence). The CDR3 covers 16 residues.

J is TRBJ2-1 and V is TRBV30, with D possibly matching TRBD1 (6 bases). CDR3 length: 13 amino acids. The germline V gene encodes CDR1 GTSNPN and CDR2 SVGIG (reference sequence). V was clipped by 3 bases and J by 8 bases, with 14 bases between them. CDR3 residues: CAWSKGGRDEQFF. As DNA, the CDR3 is TGTGCCTGGAGCAAAGGGGGTAGGGATGAGCAGTTCTTC.

The V and J genes are TRBV2 and TRBJ1-4; TRBD1 matches at 10 bases. Trimming took 4 bases from V and 7 from J; bases not matched to a gene: 0. The CDR3 is 13 residues long. Germline V gene data show CDR1 as SNHLY and CDR2 as FYNNEI. Here the CDR3 reads CASSGTGGEKLFF. DNA of the CDR3: TGTGCCAGCAGTGGGACAGGGGGTGAAAAACTGTTTTTT.

The J gene is TRBJ2-3, the V gene TRBV25-1, with 9 bases identical to TRBD2. Trimming took 8 bases from V and 2 from J; bases not matched to a gene: 11. This CDR3 region has 16 residues. Germline V gene lookup returns CDR1 MGHDK and CDR2 SYGVNS. CDR3 region: CASGRGLAGFTDTQYF. The CDR3 DNA reads TGTGCCAGCGGGAGGGGGCTAGCGGGATTCACAGATACGCAGTATTTT.

As regards this clone: Other DNA variants within this sample encode the same CDR3. The chain links TRBV28 to TRBJ2-3; D not resolved. The CDR3 spans 12 residues. Germline CDR1 MDHEN, CDR2 SYDVKM. The V end lost 6 bases, the J end lost 1 base, and 5 bases lay between the germline ends. CDR3 region: CASRYGTDTQYF. The CDR3 DNA follows: TGTGCCAGCAGATATGGCACAGATACGCAGTATTTT. Complete variable domain (other parts from reference TRBV28 and TRBJ2-3): DVKVTQSSRYLVKRTGEKVFLECVQDMDHENMFWYRQDPGLGLRLIYFSYDVKMKEKGDIPEGYSVSREKKERFSLILESASTNQTSMYLCASRYGTDTQYFGPGTRLTVL.

The V and J genes are TRBV5-6 and TRBJ2-4, with a weak D call TRBD2 (6 bases). Looked up from germline, CDR1 is SGHDT and CDR2 is YYEEEE. V lost 0 bases, J lost 3 bases, and 13 bases lay in between. The CDR3 is 16 amino acids. For the CDR3, the DNA is TGTGCCAGCAGCTTGGAAGTGGGGGGAGTCAAAAACATTCAGTACTTC. This sequence encodes CASSLEVGGVKNIQYF. The whole variable domain, remainder taken from reference TRBV5-6 and TRBJ2-4, is DAGVTQSPTHLIKTRGQQVTLRCSPKSGHDTVSWYQQALGQGPQFIFQYYEEEERQRGNFPDRFSGHQFPNYSSELNVNALLLGDSALYLCASSLEVGGVKNIQYFGAGTRLSVL.

V and J are TRBV6-4 and TRBJ2-3, with 10 bases that match TRBD1. This CDR3 contains 16 residues. J lost 6 bases, V lost 3 bases, and 9 bases had no gene match. Germline V CDR1 and CDR2: MRHNA, SNTAGT. The CDR3 bases are TGTGCCAGCAGTGAGGGGGCGGGACAGGGGACCGATACGCAGTATTTT. This encodes CASSEGAGQGTDTQYF.

The chain carries TRBV6-6 and TRBJ1-3; D unresolved. CDR1 and CDR2 (germline): MNHNY, SVGAGI (reference sequence). The germline V and J ends were trimmed by 4 bases and 0 bases, with 7 bases remaining between them. The CDR3 has 14 amino acids. CDR3 in DNA: TGTGCCAGCAGTTTTTCCATCTCTGGAAACACCATATATTTT. The encoded protein is CASSFSISGNTIYF.

The CDR3 bases are TGCAGCGTTGGACAGGGGGCTGGTGAAGCTTTCTTT. Amino acid sequence: CSVGQGAGEAFF. The chain employs TRBV29-1 and TRBJ1-1; 10 nucleotides match TRBD1. Germline-derived CDR1 and CDR2 are SQVTM and ANQGSEA. The CDR3 sequence is 12 residues long. After removal of 4 bases from V and 7 bases from J, the junction contained 3 bases not matched to a gene.

The CDR3 sequence is CASRFTLAGVSYNEQFF. The DNA of the CDR3 is TGTGCCAGCAGGTTTACACTAGCGGGGGTGAGTTACAATGAGCAGTTCTTC. V is TRBV28 and J is TRBJ2-1; TRBD2 aligns across 11 bases. The germline V gene encodes CDR1 MDHEN and CDR2 SYDVKM. V was pared by 6 bases and J by 4 bases, with 11 bases of the junction left unmatched. The CDR3 length is 17 residues.

The chain has TRBV19 and TRBJ2-5; 8 bases align to TRBD2. The CDR3 is 15 residues long. V gave up 6 bases and J gave up 5 bases; unmatched junction bases: 11. The germline V gene encodes CDR1 LNHDA and CDR2 SQIVND (reference sequence). The CDR3 sequence is CASSIPGTSLETQYF. The DNA of the CDR3 is TGTGCCAGTAGCATTCCCGGGACTAGTCTGGAGACCCAGTACTTC.

The gene calls are TRBV10-1 and TRBJ1-6; a weak D match, TRBD1 (5 bases). In germline, CDR1 is WNHNN, CDR2 SYGVQD (reference sequence). The CDR3 is 15 amino acids. V dropped 5 bases and J dropped 10 bases, with 18 bases sitting between them. The CDR3 spells CASSPHPGGGSPLHF. The CDR3 DNA follows: TGCGCCAGCAGTCCGCATCCCGGGGGAGGGTCACCCCTCCACTTT.

The V gene is TRBV6-1, the J gene TRBJ2-5, with 10 bases fitting TRBD2. Germline V gene data show CDR1 as MNHNS and CDR2 as SASEGT. The CDR3 totals 14 residues. The J segment lost 2 bases and the V segment lost 7 bases, leaving 4 bases of the junction unmatched. CDR3 protein: CASTYSGGQETQYF. The DNA of the CDR3 is TGTGCCAGCACTTATAGCGGGGGGCAAGAGACCCAGTACTTC.

The chain is built from TRBV27 and TRBJ1-6; 7 nucleotides align to TRBD1. V lost 3 bases, J lost 7 bases, and 9 bases stayed unmatched. Germline V CDR1 and CDR2: MNHEY, SMNVEV (reference sequence). The length of the CDR3 is 16 residues. The CDR3 region has the DNA TGTGCCAGCAGTTTTAGAGGGGGCGGTATAAATTCACCCCTCCACTTT. Protein product: CASSFRGGGINSPLHF.

V and J are TRBV28 and TRBJ1-5; the D gene is possibly TRBD1 (6 bases). Germline values: CDR1 MDHEN, CDR2 SYDVKM. There are 13 residues in the CDR3. Trimming stripped 5 bases from V and 6 bases from J, with 11 bases between. This CDR3 is CASSLTGFQPQHF. As DNA, the CDR3 is TGTGCCAGCAGTCTCACAGGGTTTCAGCCCCAGCATTTT.

The rearrangement uses TRBV27 and TRBJ2-3, with D tentatively TRBD1 (6 bases). This CDR3 has 16 residues. The V end was cut by 3 bases, the J end by 6 bases, with 19 bases between. Looked up from germline, CDR1 is MNHEY and CDR2 is SMNVEV (reference sequence). CDR3 bases: TGTGCCAGCAGTTTGGACAGTTCTCCCTATGTTGATACGCAGTATTTT. As protein: CASSLDSSPYVDTQYF.